This TCR beta chain was recorded in a study of regulatory T cells in long-lasting Graves disease. Arm-PCR of CDR3 regions and iRepertoire HTBI primers were the basis on which TCR beta libraries were built. Per the study methods: Identification across samples found about 61 TRBV and roughly 14 TRBJ segments. TCRdb analysed the multiplex PCR reads with MiXCR anew, one entry per CDR3 protein. These V and J calls are TCRdb output, not the study's own analysis. Of roughly 700,000 distinct CDR3 sequences listed, approximately 29% are singletons. As for this clonotype: Its cognate antigen is unknown.

Time point denoted: persistent/refractory GD, antithyroid drugs over 5 years with positive TRAb. Scientists built the TCR library using RNA that was extracted from PBMCs. Diagnosis followed American Thyroid Association guidelines for Graves' disease. This CDR3 region has 17 residues. The ends were cut back, 1 base at V and 8 bases at J, with 21 bases in the middle. CDR1 and CDR2 (germline): SGHAT, FQNNGV. Study-level points and caveats: TRBV28, TRBJ1-2 and TRBJ2-5 were segments that persistent disease favored.

The J gene is TRBJ2-1, the V gene TRBV11-2, with a weak D call TRBD2 (6 bases). The specimen was peripheral blood mononuclear cells (PBMCs), collected when the disease was refractory, from a patient treated with antithyroid drugs. The clonotype was recovered from a female donor with Graves disease. The CDR3 sequence: CASSLGGWEASLHEQFF. CDR3 nucleotide sequence: TGTGCCAGCAGCTTAGGAGGGTGGGAGGCGTCTCTCCATGAGCAGTTCTTC.